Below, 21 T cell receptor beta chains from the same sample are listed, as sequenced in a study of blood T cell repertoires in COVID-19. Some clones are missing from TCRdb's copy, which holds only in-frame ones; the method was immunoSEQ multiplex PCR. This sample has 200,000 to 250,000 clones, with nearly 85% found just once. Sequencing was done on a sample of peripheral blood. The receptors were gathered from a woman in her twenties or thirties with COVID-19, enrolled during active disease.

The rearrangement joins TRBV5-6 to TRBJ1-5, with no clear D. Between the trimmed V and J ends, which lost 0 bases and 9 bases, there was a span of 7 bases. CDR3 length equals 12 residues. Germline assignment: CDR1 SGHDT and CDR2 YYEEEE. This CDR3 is CASSLGGGPQHF. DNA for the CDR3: TGTGCCAGCAGCTTGGGAGGTGGGCCCCAGCATTTT.

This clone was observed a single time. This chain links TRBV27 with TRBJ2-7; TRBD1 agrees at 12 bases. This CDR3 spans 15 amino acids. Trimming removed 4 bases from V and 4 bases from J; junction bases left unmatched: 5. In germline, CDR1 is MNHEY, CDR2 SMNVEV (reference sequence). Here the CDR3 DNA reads TGTGCCAGCAGTTGGGGACAGGGGGCAGAATACGAGCAGTACTTC. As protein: CASSWGQGAEYEQYF.

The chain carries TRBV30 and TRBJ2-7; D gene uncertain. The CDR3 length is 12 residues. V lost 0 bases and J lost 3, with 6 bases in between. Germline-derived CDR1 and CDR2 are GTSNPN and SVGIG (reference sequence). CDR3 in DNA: TGTGCCTGGAGTGTAGTCGGCTACGAGCAGTACTTC. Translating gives CAWSVVGYEQYF.

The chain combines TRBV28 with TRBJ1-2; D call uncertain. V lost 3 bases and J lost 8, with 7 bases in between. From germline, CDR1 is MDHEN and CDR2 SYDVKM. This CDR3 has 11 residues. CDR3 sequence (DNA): TGTGCCAGCAGTTTTTCACACGGCTACACCTTC. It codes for CASSFSHGYTF.

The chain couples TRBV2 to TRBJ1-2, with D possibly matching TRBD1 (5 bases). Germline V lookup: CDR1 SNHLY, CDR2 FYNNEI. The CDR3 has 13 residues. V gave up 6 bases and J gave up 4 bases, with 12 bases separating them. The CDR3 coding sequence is TGTGCCAGCAGGGGGGAGGAGAGCTATGGCTACACCTTC. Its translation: CASRGEESYGYTF.

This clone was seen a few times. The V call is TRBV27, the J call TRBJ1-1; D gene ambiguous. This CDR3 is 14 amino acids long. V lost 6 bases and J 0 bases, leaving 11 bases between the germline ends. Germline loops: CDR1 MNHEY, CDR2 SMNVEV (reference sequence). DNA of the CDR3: TGTGCCAGCAGCTTCCTCCCCTTGAACACTGAAGCTTTCTTT. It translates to CASSFLPLNTEAFF.

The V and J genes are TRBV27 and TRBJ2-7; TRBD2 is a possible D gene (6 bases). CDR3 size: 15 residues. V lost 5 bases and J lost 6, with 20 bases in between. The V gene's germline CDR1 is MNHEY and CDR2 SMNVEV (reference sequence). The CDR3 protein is CASSAGTGRGTEQYF. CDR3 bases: TGTGCCAGCAGTGCGGGGACGGGTCGGGGGACCGAGCAGTACTTC.

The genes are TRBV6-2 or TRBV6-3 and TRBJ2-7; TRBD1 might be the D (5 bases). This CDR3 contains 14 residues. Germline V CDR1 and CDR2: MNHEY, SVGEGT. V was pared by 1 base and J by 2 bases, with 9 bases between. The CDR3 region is CASSYYDSPYEQYF. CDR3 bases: TGTGCCAGCAGTTACTACGACAGCCCCTACGAGCAGTACTTC.

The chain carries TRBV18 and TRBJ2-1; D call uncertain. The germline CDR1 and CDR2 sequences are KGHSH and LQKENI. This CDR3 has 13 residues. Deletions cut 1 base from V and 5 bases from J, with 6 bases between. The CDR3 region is CASSPRANNEQFF. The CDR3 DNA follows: TGTGCCAGCTCACCACGAGCGAACAATGAGCAGTTCTTC.

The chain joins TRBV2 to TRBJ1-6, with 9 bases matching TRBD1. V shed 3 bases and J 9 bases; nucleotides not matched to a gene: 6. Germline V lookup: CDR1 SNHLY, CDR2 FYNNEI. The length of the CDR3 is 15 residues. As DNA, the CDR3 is TGTGCCAGCAGTGAGCTAGGACAGGGGAGTTCACCCCTCCACTTT. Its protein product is CASSELGQGSSPLHF.

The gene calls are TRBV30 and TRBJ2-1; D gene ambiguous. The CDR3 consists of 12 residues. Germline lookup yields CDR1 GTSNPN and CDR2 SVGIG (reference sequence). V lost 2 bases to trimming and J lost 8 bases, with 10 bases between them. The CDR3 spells CAWSPPGDEQFF. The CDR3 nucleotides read TGTGCCTGGAGTCCCCCAGGCGATGAGCAGTTCTTC. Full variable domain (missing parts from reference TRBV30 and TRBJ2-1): SQTIHQWPATLVQPVGSPLSLECTVEGTSNPNLYWYRQAAGRGLQLLFYSVGIGQISSEVPQNLSASRPQDRQFILSSKKLLLSDSGFYLCAWSPPGDEQFFGPGTRLTVL.

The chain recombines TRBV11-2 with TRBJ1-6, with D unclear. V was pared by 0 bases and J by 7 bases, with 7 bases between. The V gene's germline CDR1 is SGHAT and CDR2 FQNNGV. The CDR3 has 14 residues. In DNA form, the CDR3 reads TGTGCCAGCAGCTTAGACGGGAGAAATTCACCCCTCCACTTT. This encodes CASSLDGRNSPLHF. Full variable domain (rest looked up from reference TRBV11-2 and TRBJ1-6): EAGVAQSPRYKIIEKRQSVAFWCNPISGHATLYWYQQILGQGPKLLIQFQNNGVVDDSQLPKDRFSAERLKGVDSTLKIQPAKLEDSAVYLCASSLDGRNSPLHFGNGTRLTVT.

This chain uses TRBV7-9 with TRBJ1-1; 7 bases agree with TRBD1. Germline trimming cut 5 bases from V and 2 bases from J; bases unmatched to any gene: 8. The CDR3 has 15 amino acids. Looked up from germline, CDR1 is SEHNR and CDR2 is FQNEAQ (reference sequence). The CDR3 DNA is TGTGCCAGCAGCCGTCGACAGGGATCCAACACTGAAGCTTTCTTT. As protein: CASSRRQGSNTEAFF. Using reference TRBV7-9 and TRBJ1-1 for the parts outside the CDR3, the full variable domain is DTGVSQNPRHKITKRGQNVTFRCDPISEHNRLYWYRQTLGQGPEFLTYFQNEAQLEKSRLLSDRFSAERPKGSFSTLEIQRTEQGDSAMYLCASSRRQGSNTEAFFGQGTRLTVV.

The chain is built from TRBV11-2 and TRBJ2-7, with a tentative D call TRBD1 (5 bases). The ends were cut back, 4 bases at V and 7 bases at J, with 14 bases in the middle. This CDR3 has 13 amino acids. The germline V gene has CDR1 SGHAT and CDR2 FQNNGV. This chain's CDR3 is CASSSQVTGEQYF. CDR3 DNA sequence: TGTGCCAGCAGCTCACAGGTCACCGGGGAGCAGTACTTC.

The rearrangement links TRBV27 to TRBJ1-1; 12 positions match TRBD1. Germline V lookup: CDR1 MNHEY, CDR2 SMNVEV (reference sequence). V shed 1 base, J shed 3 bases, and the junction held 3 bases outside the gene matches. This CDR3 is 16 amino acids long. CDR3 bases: TGTGCCAGCAGTTTATGGGGACAGGGGGCCTACACTGAAGCTTTCTTT. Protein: CASSLWGQGAYTEAFF.

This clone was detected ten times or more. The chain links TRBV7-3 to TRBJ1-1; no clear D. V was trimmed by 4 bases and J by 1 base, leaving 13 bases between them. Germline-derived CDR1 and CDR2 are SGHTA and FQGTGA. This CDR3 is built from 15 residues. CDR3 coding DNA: TGTGCCAGCAGCTCCTACCAAATCGGGAACACTGAAGCTTTCTTT. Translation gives CASSSYQIGNTEAFF.

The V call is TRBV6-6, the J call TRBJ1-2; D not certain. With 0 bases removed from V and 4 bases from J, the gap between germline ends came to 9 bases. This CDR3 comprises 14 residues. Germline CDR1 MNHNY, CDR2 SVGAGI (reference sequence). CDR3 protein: CASSYSGELYGYTF. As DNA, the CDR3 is TGTGCCAGCAGTTACTCCGGGGAGCTCTATGGCTACACCTTC.

The CDR3 DNA is TGCGCCAGCAGACCGACAGGGACGGTTCTCCATGGCTACACCTTC. This encodes CASRPTGTVLHGYTF. The J gene is TRBJ1-2, the V gene TRBV5-1; 7 bases agree with TRBD1. J gave up 6 bases and V 5 bases, and 13 bases lay outside the gene matches. Germline CDR1 SGHRS, CDR2 YFSETQ. The CDR3 sequence is 15 residues long.

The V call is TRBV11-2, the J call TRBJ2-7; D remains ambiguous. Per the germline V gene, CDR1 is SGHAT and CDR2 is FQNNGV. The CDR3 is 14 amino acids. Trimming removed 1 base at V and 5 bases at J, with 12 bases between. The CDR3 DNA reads TGTGCCAGCAGCTTAGCGTCGAGGTTCGACGAGCAGTACTTC. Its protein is CASSLASRFDEQYF.

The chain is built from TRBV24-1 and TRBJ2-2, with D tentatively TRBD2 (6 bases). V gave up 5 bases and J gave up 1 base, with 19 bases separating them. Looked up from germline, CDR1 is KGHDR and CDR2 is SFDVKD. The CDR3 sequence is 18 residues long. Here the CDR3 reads CATSAASALAGNTGELFF. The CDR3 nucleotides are TGTGCCACCAGTGCCGCCAGCGCACTAGCCGGGAACACCGGGGAGCTGTTTTTT.

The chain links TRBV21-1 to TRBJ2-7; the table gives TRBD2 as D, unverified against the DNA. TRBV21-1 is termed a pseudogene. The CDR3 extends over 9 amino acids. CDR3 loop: CASSQPGWV. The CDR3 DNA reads TGTGCCAGCAGCCAACCGGGATGGGTC.